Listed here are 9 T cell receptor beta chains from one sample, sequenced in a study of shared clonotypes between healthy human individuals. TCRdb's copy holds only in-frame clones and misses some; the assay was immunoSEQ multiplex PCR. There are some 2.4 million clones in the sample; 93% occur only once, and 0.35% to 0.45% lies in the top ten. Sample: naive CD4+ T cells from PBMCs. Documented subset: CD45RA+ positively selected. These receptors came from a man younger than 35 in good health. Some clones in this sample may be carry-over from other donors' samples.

The CDR3 loop is CAATRDPADTQYF. CDR3 coding DNA: TGTGCCGCTACAAGGGACCCCGCAGATACGCAGTATTTT. The chain uses TRBV5-4 and TRBJ2-3; the D gene could be TRBD1 or TRBD2 (5 bases each). V lost 10 bases to trimming and J lost 4 bases, with 16 bases between them. CDR3 length: 13 amino acids. In germline, CDR1 is SGHNT, CDR2 YYREEE (reference sequence).

CDR3 loop: CASSQSLGLAGEYEQYF. CDR3 bases: TGTGCCAGCAGTCAAAGCCTCGGACTAGCGGGAGAGTACGAGCAGTACTTC. This chain uses TRBV2 with TRBJ2-7; 13 bases align to TRBD2. There are 17 residues in the CDR3. After removal of 5 bases from V and 4 bases from J, the junction contained 11 bases not matched to a gene. Germline CDR1 reads SNHLY; CDR2 reads FYNNEI.

CDR3 DNA: TGTGCCAGCAGCCTCTATGCGGATCAGCCCCAGCATTTT. It translates to CASSLYADQPQHF. The chain couples TRBV9 to TRBJ1-5; no reliable D call. This CDR3 comprises 13 residues. Trimming removed 4 bases at V and 5 bases at J, with 10 bases between. The germline V gene encodes CDR1 SGDLS and CDR2 YYNGEE.

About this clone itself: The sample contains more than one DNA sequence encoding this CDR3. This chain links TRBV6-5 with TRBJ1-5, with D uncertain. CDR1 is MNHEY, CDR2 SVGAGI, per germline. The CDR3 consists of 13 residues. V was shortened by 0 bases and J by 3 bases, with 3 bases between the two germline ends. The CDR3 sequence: CASSYSPNQPQHF. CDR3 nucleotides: TGTGCCAGCAGTTACTCGCCCAATCAGCCCCAGCATTTT.

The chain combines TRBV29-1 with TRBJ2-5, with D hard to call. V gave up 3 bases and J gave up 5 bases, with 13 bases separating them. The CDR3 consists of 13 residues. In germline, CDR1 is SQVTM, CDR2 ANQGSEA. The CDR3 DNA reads TGCAGCGTTGACCCATCACAGCTGGAGACCCAGTACTTC. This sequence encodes CSVDPSQLETQYF.

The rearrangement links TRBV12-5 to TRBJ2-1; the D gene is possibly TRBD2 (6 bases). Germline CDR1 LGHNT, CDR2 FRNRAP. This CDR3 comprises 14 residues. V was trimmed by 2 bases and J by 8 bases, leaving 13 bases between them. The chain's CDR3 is CASGLTGARDEQFF. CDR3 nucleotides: TGTGCTAGTGGTTTGACGGGAGCTAGGGATGAGCAGTTCTTC.

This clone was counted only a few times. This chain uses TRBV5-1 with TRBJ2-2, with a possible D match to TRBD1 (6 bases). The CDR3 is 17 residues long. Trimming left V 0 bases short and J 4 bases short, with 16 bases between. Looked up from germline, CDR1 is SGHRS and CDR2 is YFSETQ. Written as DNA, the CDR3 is TGCGCCAGCAGCTTGGCCCCTGTCATGGGGGCCACCGGGGAGCTGTTTTTT. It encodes CASSLAPVMGATGELFF. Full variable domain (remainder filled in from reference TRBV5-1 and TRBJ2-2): KAGVTQTPRYLIKTRGQQVTLSCSPISGHRSVSWYQQTPGQGLQFLFEYFSETQRNKGNFPGRFSGRQFSNSRSEMNVSTLELGDSALYLCASSLAPVMGATGELFFGEGSRLTVL.

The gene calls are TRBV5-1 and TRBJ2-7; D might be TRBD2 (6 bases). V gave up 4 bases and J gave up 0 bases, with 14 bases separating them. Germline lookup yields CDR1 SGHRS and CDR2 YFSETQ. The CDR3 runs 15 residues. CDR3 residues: CASSRRDSSSYEQYF. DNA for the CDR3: TGCGCCAGCAGCAGAAGGGACTCGAGCTCCTACGAGCAGTACTTC. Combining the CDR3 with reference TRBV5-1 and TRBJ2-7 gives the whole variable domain KAGVTQTPRYLIKTRGQQVTLSCSPISGHRSVSWYQQTPGQGLQFLFEYFSETQRNKGNFPGRFSGRQFSNSRSEMNVSTLELGDSALYLCASSRRDSSSYEQYFGPGTRLTVT.

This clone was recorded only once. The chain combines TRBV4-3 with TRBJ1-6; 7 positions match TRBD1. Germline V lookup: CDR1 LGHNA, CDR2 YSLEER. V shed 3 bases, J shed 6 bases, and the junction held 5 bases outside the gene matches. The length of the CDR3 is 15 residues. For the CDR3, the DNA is TGCGCCAGCAGCCAGGAGACAGGGACTAATTCACCCCTCCACTTT. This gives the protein CASSQETGTNSPLHF.